Shown below are 10 T cell receptor beta chains from a single sample sequenced in a study of cytomegalovirus exposure and HLA in healthy donors. PCR amplification relied on 60 Vbeta primers (plus 13 Jbeta primers). The data were produced by immunoSEQ multiplex PCR, yet TCRdb's version contains in-frame clones alone and is incomplete. The sample includes some 180,000 clones, roughly a tenth of them seen just once. The sequenced sample was PBMCs. The receptors were sampled from a woman aged 25 to 39 in good health and CMV-seropositive.

The sample holds a few counts of this clone. The chain links TRBV27 to TRBJ2-5, with TRBD1 as a possible D gene (5 bases). The CDR3 length is 11 residues. V lost 10 bases to trimming and J lost 4 bases, with 10 bases between them. Per the germline V gene, CDR1 is MNHEY and CDR2 is SMNVEV (reference sequence). The chain's CDR3 is CANIRGETQYF. CDR3 DNA sequence: TGTGCCAACATTAGGGGAGAGACCCAGTACTTC.

The gene calls are TRBV11-2 and TRBJ2-2, with 8 bases fitting TRBD2. V lost 4 bases and J lost 4; bases outside the gene matches: 5. The CDR3 is 15 amino acids. Germline CDR1 reads SGHAT; CDR2 reads FQNNGV. The chain's CDR3 is CASSWPSGSTGELFF. In DNA, the CDR3 is TGTGCCAGCAGCTGGCCCAGCGGGAGCACCGGGGAGCTGTTTTTT.

This chain connects TRBV18 to TRBJ2-7, with 8 bases aligning to TRBD1. Germline V gene sequence: CDR1 KGHSH, CDR2 LQKENI. The CDR3 spans 13 residues. J lost 4 bases, V lost 4 bases, and 3 bases had no gene match. Written as DNA, the CDR3 is TGTGCCAGCTCACAAACAGGGGGTTACGAGCAGTACTTC. The encoded protein is CASSQTGGYEQYF.

The V gene is TRBV15, the J gene TRBJ2-3; 7 nucleotides align to TRBD1. The J segment lost 4 bases and the V segment lost 0 bases, leaving 4 bases of the junction unmatched. Germline lookup yields CDR1 LNHNV and CDR2 YYDKDF (reference sequence). CDR3 length equals 15 residues. CDR3 coding DNA: TGTGCCACCAGCAGAGATCACGGGACAGCAGATACGCAGTATTTT. It yields the protein CATSRDHGTADTQYF.

The gene calls are TRBV11-2 and TRBJ2-1; TRBD1 matches 8 bases. In germline, CDR1 is SGHAT, CDR2 FQNNGV. This CDR3 spans 17 amino acids. The junction had 8 bases not matched to a gene; V was cut back by 4 bases and J by 0 bases. The CDR3 is CASSSRPGGFSYNEQFF. In nucleotides, the CDR3 is TGTGCCAGCAGCTCAAGACCAGGGGGCTTCTCCTACAATGAGCAGTTCTTC.

The genes are TRBV11-2 and TRBJ1-5; D is unresolved. V was cut by 1 base and J by 6 bases, with 13 bases left in between. Germline-derived CDR1 and CDR2 are SGHAT and FQNNGV. The CDR3 contains 15 residues. In DNA, the CDR3 is TGTGCCAGCAGCTTAGGAGAAGCGGGGAGTCAGCCCCAGCATTTT. Protein: CASSLGEAGSQPQHF.

The genes are TRBV27 and TRBJ2-7; 7 bases are shared with TRBD2. From germline, CDR1 is MNHEY and CDR2 SMNVEV (reference sequence). There are 15 residues in the CDR3. With V trimmed by 4 bases and J by 0 bases, 6 bases remained unmatched. For the CDR3, the DNA is TGTGCCAGCAGTTCATTAGCGGGCAGCTCCTACGAGCAGTACTTC. Its translation: CASSSLAGSSYEQYF.

The gene calls are TRBV15 and TRBJ2-1; tentatively, D is TRBD2 (5 bases). CDR1 is LNHNV and CDR2 is YYDKDF in the germline V gene (reference sequence). The V and J ends lost 5 bases and 13 bases respectively, with 12 bases between them. CDR3 length: 11 amino acids. The CDR3 region is CATSDRGFQFF. The DNA of the CDR3 is TGTGCCACCAGCGATCGGGGTTTCCAGTTCTTC.

This clone has only a few counts. The chain joins TRBV4-2 to TRBJ1-1, with 9 nucleotides matching TRBD1. The J segment lost 0 bases and the V segment lost 4 bases, leaving 9 bases of the junction unmatched. Germline loops: CDR1 LGHNA, CDR2 YNFKEQ. The CDR3 runs to 17 residues. CDR3 coding DNA: TGTGCCAGCAGCCTTCCTTCCGGGACAGGGCTGAACACTGAAGCTTTCTTT. Its translation: CASSLPSGTGLNTEAFF.

V gene TRBV27 combines with J gene TRBJ2-1, with D perhaps TRBD1 (5 bases). The germline CDR1 and CDR2 sequences are MNHEY and SMNVEV (reference sequence). The CDR3 totals 15 residues. With 4 bases removed from V and 6 bases from J, the gap between germline ends came to 16 bases. The CDR3 is CASSYPGIEVNEQFF. CDR3 nucleotide sequence: TGTGCCAGCAGTTATCCAGGGATTGAGGTCAATGAGCAGTTCTTC.